This T cell receptor beta chain is drawn from a study of blood T cell repertoires in COVID-19. Study-level background: The United States, Italy and Spain were the sources of the acute and convalescent COVID-19 samples.

Original methodology: Amplification of reference gene primers provided the estimated nucleated cell counts. The data were produced by immunoSEQ multiplex PCR, yet TCRdb's version contains in-frame clones alone and is incomplete. Clone size and V and J calls were adopted from that table, with D and trimming inferred from the DNA. The repertoire holds nearly 350,000 clones, roughly 86% seen once, with 6% to 8% in the top ten. CDR1 and CDR2 from the germline V gene are MNHEY and SMNVEV (reference sequence). V lost 4 bases and J lost 5; bases outside the gene matches: 6. The CDR3 contains 14 residues. The V and J genes are TRBV27 and TRBJ1-2; 8 positions match TRBD1. The sequence came from a woman in her 70s with COVID-19, enrolled during active disease. The sequenced material came from peripheral blood. CDR3 DNA sequence: TGTGCCAGCAGTTCCGGGACAGGAGTGTATGGCTACACCTTC. It is translated as CASSSGTGVYGYTF.